This TCR beta chain was captured by sequencing in a study of shared T cell receptors in the human thymus. The repertoire was sequenced with immunoSEQ multiplex PCR; TCRdb's copy has only in-frame clones and lacks some. The data hold 450,000 to 650,000 clones, with approximately 80% observed a single time. The germline V gene has CDR1 SGHNT and CDR2 YYREEE (reference sequence). V was shortened by 4 bases and J by 2 bases, with 15 bases between the two germline ends. The CDR3 extends over 15 amino acids. The same sample was also used in a study of human thymus T cells.

The TCR was taken from a boy under three years old with a congenital heart defect. The sequenced sample consisted of thymocytes. This chain links TRBV5-4 with TRBJ1-2, with D perhaps TRBD1 (6 bases). The CDR3 nucleotides are TGTGCCAGCAGCGGATATACAGGGACCAACTATGGCTACACCTTC. As protein: CASSGYTGTNYGYTF.